These 29 T cell receptor beta chains were all obtained from the same sample, sequenced in a study of cytomegalovirus exposure and HLA in healthy donors. PCR amplification relied on 60 Vbeta primers (plus 13 Jbeta primers). Method: immunoSEQ multiplex PCR; TCRdb's copy keeps in-frame clones and lacks some. The sample carries approximately 150,000 clones, 55% to 70% recorded once. Input material: PBMCs. Receptor source: a woman aged 60-75 years in good health and CMV-seropositive.

In this sample, this clone turned up a few times. CDR3 region: CASSQDRTPKNIQYF. In DNA, the CDR3 is TGTGCCAGCAGCCAGGACAGGACGCCCAAAAACATTCAGTACTTC. The genes are TRBV5-6 and TRBJ2-4, with TRBD1 matching over 7 bases. This CDR3 region has 15 residues. Looked up from germline, CDR1 is SGHDT and CDR2 is YYEEEE. Germline trimming cut 4 bases from V and 2 bases from J; bases unmatched to any gene: 6. Based on the CDR3 plus reference TRBV5-6 and TRBJ2-4, the full variable domain is DAGVTQSPTHLIKTRGQQVTLRCSPKSGHDTVSWYQQALGQGPQFIFQYYEEEERQRGNFPDRFSGHQFPNYSSELNVNALLLGDSALYLCASSQDRTPKNIQYFGAGTRLSVL.

The genes are TRBV14 and TRBJ2-2, with D perhaps matching TRBD1 (6 bases). V was clipped by 0 bases and J by 2 bases, with 10 bases between them. There are 16 residues in the CDR3. Germline CDR1 reads SGHDN; CDR2 reads FVKESK. The CDR3: CASSQDRGTNTGELFF. The CDR3 nucleotides are TGTGCCAGCAGCCAAGATAGGGGGACAAACACCGGGGAGCTGTTTTTT.

This clone was seen only once. The chain has TRBV18 and TRBJ1-1, with D unclear. Trimming took 1 base from V and 3 from J, leaving 9 bases between them. Germline assignment: CDR1 KGHSH and CDR2 LQKENI. This CDR3 contains 14 residues. This CDR3 is CASSPLHGDTEAFF. The CDR3 DNA sequence: TGTGCCAGCTCACCACTACACGGGGACACTGAAGCTTTCTTT.

This clone was seen only once. The chain has TRBV6-1 and TRBJ2-4; 8 bases map to TRBD1. This CDR3 comprises 15 residues. After removal of 4 bases from V and 3 bases from J, the junction contained 5 bases not matched to a gene. CDR1 and CDR2 from the germline V gene are MNHNS and SASEGT. CDR3 loop: CASSATGESKNIQYF. CDR3 sequence (DNA): TGTGCCAGCAGTGCGACAGGGGAGAGCAAAAACATTCAGTACTTC.

The sample holds a few counts of this clone. The chain uses TRBV7-9 and TRBJ2-5; 8 positions match TRBD2. This CDR3 comprises 15 residues. Germline CDR1 is SEHNR and CDR2 is FQNEAQ (reference sequence). V dropped 5 bases and J dropped 0; count of bases not matched to a gene: 5. CDR3 sequence: CASSRPSGYQETQYF. As DNA, the CDR3 is TGTGCCAGCAGCCGTCCTAGCGGGTACCAAGAGACCCAGTACTTC.

V is TRBV19 and J is TRBJ2-7; possibly TRBD2 for D (6 bases). Germline V gene sequence: CDR1 LNHDA, CDR2 SQIVND (reference sequence). V gave up 5 bases and J gave up 4 bases, with 12 bases separating them. This CDR3 comprises 13 residues. As DNA, the CDR3 is TGTGCCAGTAGTCATAGCGGAACATACGAGCAGTACTTC. Protein: CASSHSGTYEQYF.

The V gene is TRBV7-9, the J gene TRBJ1-3; 10 bases match TRBD1. After removal of 5 bases from V and 3 bases from J, the junction contained 4 bases not matched to a gene. The germline V gene has CDR1 SEHNR and CDR2 FQNEAQ (reference sequence). This CDR3 is built from 15 residues. In DNA, the CDR3 is TGTGCCAGCAGCAAAGGACAGGGGGATGGAAACACCATATATTTT. This codes for CASSKGQGDGNTIYF.

A note on this clone: Other DNA sequences from this sample encode an identical CDR3 as well. The rearrangement links TRBV27 to TRBJ2-2; TRBD1 agrees at 8 bases. The germline gives CDR1 MNHEY, CDR2 SMNVEV (reference sequence). The CDR3 covers 15 residues. J lost 2 bases, V lost 3 bases, and 2 bases had no gene match. CDR3 amino acids: CASSFGTGNTGELFF. As DNA, the CDR3 is TGTGCCAGCAGTTTCGGGACAGGAAACACCGGGGAGCTGTTTTTT.

Regarding this clone: Distinct nucleotide sequences in the sample also encode this CDR3. The chain has TRBV9 and TRBJ2-1, with 7 nucleotides matching TRBD2. This CDR3 contains 14 residues. Per germline, CDR1 SGDLS and CDR2 YYNGEE. V shed 2 bases and J 4 bases; nucleotides not matched to a gene: 3. CDR3: CASSVASGYNEQFF. The CDR3 DNA reads TGTGCCAGCAGCGTGGCTAGCGGATACAATGAGCAGTTCTTC.

The table lists this clone with many counts. Other DNA sequences in this sample translate to the same CDR3. The V gene is TRBV27, the J gene TRBJ2-7, with TRBD2 as a possible D gene (5 bases). The CDR3 is made up of 14 amino acids. Trimming took 2 bases from V and 1 from J, leaving 9 bases between them. Germline assignment: CDR1 MNHEY and CDR2 SMNVEV (reference sequence). The CDR3 reads CASSLTSGSYEQYF. CDR3 sequence (DNA): TGTGCCAGCAGTTTAACAAGCGGTTCCTACGAGCAGTACTTC.

The J gene is TRBJ1-1, the V gene TRBV7-2; TRBD1 is a possible D gene (6 bases). Trimming stripped 5 bases from V and 1 base from J, with 17 bases between. CDR3 size: 16 residues. Germline V lookup: CDR1 SGHTA, CDR2 FQGNSA. The CDR3 bases are TGTGCCAGCAGCCGAGGGAGGGGGGCGCAGAACACTGAAGCTTTCTTT. The encoded protein is CASSRGRGAQNTEAFF.

The chain carries TRBV20-1 and TRBJ2-3, with 9 nucleotides matching TRBD2. This CDR3 region has 11 residues. Germline assignment: CDR1 DFQATT and CDR2 SNEGSKA (reference sequence). Losses at the gene ends were 7 bases for V and 5 bases for J; bases not matched to a gene: 1. CDR3 residues: CSGAGGDTQYF. In DNA, the CDR3 is TGCAGTGGAGCGGGGGGAGATACGCAGTATTTT.

The rearrangement uses TRBV4-3 and TRBJ2-5; 7 bases match TRBD2. V gave up 1 base and J gave up 0 bases; unmatched junction bases: 2. The CDR3 extends over 15 amino acids. The V gene's germline CDR1 is LGHNA and CDR2 YSLEER. CDR3 DNA: TGCGCCAGCAGCCAAGGGCTAGCGGACCAAGAGACCCAGTACTTC. This codes for CASSQGLADQETQYF.

The genes are TRBV30 and TRBJ2-1, with D perhaps TRBD2 (5 bases). Germline V CDR1 and CDR2: GTSNPN, SVGIG (reference sequence). The CDR3 loop spans 12 amino acids. V was pared by 3 bases and J by 6 bases, with 9 bases between. The CDR3 reads CAWRGSTNEQFF. The CDR3 DNA reads TGTGCCTGGAGGGGGAGTACCAATGAGCAGTTCTTC.

The rearrangement joins TRBV27 to TRBJ2-5, with 13 positions matching TRBD2. The V segment lost 6 bases and the J segment 4 bases; nucleotides outside the gene matches: 2. The CDR3 spans 14 residues. The germline gives CDR1 MNHEY, CDR2 SMNVEV (reference sequence). DNA of the CDR3: TGTGCCAGCAGACTAGCGGGAGGGCGAGAGACCCAGTACTTC. Its translation is CASRLAGGRETQYF.

The genes are TRBV28 and TRBJ1-1; D might be TRBD1 (6 bases). V was pared by 9 bases and J by 1 base, with 12 bases between. The CDR3 is 13 residues long. Looked up from germline, CDR1 is MDHEN and CDR2 is SYDVKM. The CDR3 sequence is CASGARGNTEAFF. CDR3 nucleotides: TGTGCCAGTGGAGCCAGGGGGAACACTGAAGCTTTCTTT.

The chain is built from TRBV5-5 and TRBJ1-1; D may be TRBD1 (5 bases). The V end was cut by 0 bases, the J end by 1 base, with 10 bases between. The CDR3 contains 15 residues. Germline V lookup: CDR1 SGHKS, CDR2 YYEKEE (reference sequence). Here the CDR3 reads CASSLGLQENTEAFF. The CDR3 DNA reads as TGTGCCAGCAGCTTGGGTCTACAGGAGAACACTGAAGCTTTCTTT.

The rearrangement joins TRBV5-1 to TRBJ2-1; 15 positions match TRBD2. The germline gives CDR1 SGHRS, CDR2 YFSETQ. The CDR3 sequence is 15 residues long. The V segment lost 4 bases and the J segment 8 bases; nucleotides outside the gene matches: 4. CDR3 sequence: CASSPGLAGGDEQFF. The CDR3 nucleotides read TGCGCCAGCAGCCCCGGACTAGCGGGAGGGGATGAGCAGTTCTTC.

The sample holds a few counts of this clone. V is TRBV10-2 and J is TRBJ2-3, with 9 positions matching TRBD2. Germline values: CDR1 WSHSY, CDR2 SAAADI. This CDR3 spans 17 amino acids. J was trimmed by 2 bases and V by 2 bases; bases with no gene match: 8. The CDR3, as DNA: TGCGCCAGCAGTGAGAGCCCCCTAGCGGGGAACACAGATACGCAGTATTTT. It specifies CASSESPLAGNTDTQYF.

The rearrangement joins TRBV29-1 to TRBJ2-3; 8 bases are a match to TRBD2. V lost 4 bases, J lost 2 bases, and 11 bases stayed unmatched. Germline assignment: CDR1 SQVTM and CDR2 ANQGSEA. The CDR3 is 16 amino acids. CDR3 nucleotides: TGCAGCGTTGTCGGGCTAGCGGGCGAAAACACAGATACGCAGTATTTT. Encoded protein: CSVVGLAGENTDTQYF.

This chain uses TRBV7-7 with TRBJ2-7, with a weak D call TRBD1 (6 bases). The CDR3 extends over 13 amino acids. Germline lookup yields CDR1 SSHAT and CDR2 FNYEAQ (reference sequence). V dropped 1 base and J dropped 9 bases, with 13 bases sitting between them. CDR3 coding DNA: TGTGCCAGCAGCTTAGACCGGGACAAGAGGCAGTACTTC. Translated: CASSLDRDKRQYF.

This chain joins TRBV18 and TRBJ2-3, with TRBD2 identical over 9 bases. Losses at the gene ends were 4 bases for V and 2 bases for J; bases not matched to a gene: 4. This CDR3 has 15 amino acids. The germline gives CDR1 KGHSH, CDR2 LQKENI. The CDR3 protein is CASSLTSGHTDTQYF. Here the CDR3 DNA reads TGTGCCAGCTCACTGACTAGCGGACACACAGATACGCAGTATTTT.

The table lists this clone with a few counts. The J gene is TRBJ2-5, the V gene TRBV11-1; no clear D. The CDR3 contains 12 residues. V lost 5 bases and J lost 5, with 9 bases in between. The germline V gene encodes CDR1 SGHAT and CDR2 FQDESV (reference sequence). The CDR3 region is CASSPTRETQYF. In DNA, the CDR3 is TGTGCCAGCAGCCCGACGCGGGAGACCCAGTACTTC.

J is TRBJ2-2 and V is TRBV5-1; tentative D call: TRBD2 (6 bases). The CDR3 sequence is 15 residues long. Trimming pared 6 bases from V and 2 bases from J, leaving 14 bases between. Germline V gene data show CDR1 as SGHRS and CDR2 as YFSETQ. The CDR3 is CASKDSGLNTGELFF. The CDR3 DNA follows: TGCGCCAGCAAAGACTCGGGACTTAACACCGGGGAGCTGTTTTTT.

The chain recombines TRBV28 with TRBJ2-7; 13 bases fit TRBD2. Germline loops: CDR1 MDHEN, CDR2 SYDVKM. With V trimmed by 5 bases and J by 5 bases, 12 bases remained unmatched. There are 17 residues in the CDR3. The CDR3 DNA follows: TGTGCCAGCAGTCCTCGACTAGCGGGAGGCCTTTGGGACGAGCAGTACTTC. Its protein product is CASSPRLAGGLWDEQYF.

The chain employs TRBV14 and TRBJ2-5; 11 bases fit TRBD2. V lost 0 bases to trimming and J lost 5 bases; unmatched junction nucleotides: 11. The CDR3 is 18 amino acids. Per the germline V gene, CDR1 is SGHDN and CDR2 is FVKESK. The CDR3 reads CASSQEALAGGRLETQYF. The CDR3 DNA is TGTGCCAGCAGCCAAGAGGCCCTAGCGGGAGGCCGTTTGGAGACCCAGTACTTC.

J is TRBJ2-7 and V is TRBV4-1; 14 bases match TRBD2. Germline CDR1 MGHRA, CDR2 YSYEKL. This CDR3 has 17 amino acids. The V segment lost 3 bases and the J segment 4 bases; nucleotides outside the gene matches: 8. The CDR3 DNA sequence: TGCGCCAGCAGCCACCGACTAGCGGGAGGGCCGGGTTACGAGCAGTACTTC. Its protein product is CASSHRLAGGPGYEQYF.

This clone was detected only a few times. J is TRBJ1-5 and V is TRBV27; a weak D match, TRBD1 (5 bases). Germline CDR1 is MNHEY and CDR2 is SMNVEV (reference sequence). The CDR3 spans 16 residues. The V and J ends lost 1 base and 1 base respectively, with 11 bases between them. The CDR3 region has the DNA TGTGCCAGCAGTTTATTGTCGGGGGGGAGCAATCAGCCCCAGCATTTT. Translation gives CASSLLSGGSNQPQHF.

The rearrangement links TRBV6-6 to TRBJ2-2, with 8 bases aligning to TRBD2. J lost 5 bases, V lost 3 bases, and 5 bases had no gene match. The CDR3 has 15 residues. Germline V gene lookup returns CDR1 MNHNY and CDR2 SVGAGI (reference sequence). This CDR3 is CASSYTGRATGELFF. CDR3 nucleotides: TGTGCCAGCAGTTATACCGGGAGGGCGACCGGGGAGCTGTTTTTT.